One and the same sample provided the 9 T cell receptor beta chains below, sequenced in a study of Ad26.COV2.S vaccination and SARS-CoV-2 variants. Treatment denoted: some 20 received Ad26.COV2.S at low or high dose, single or two shots; a few received placebo; per-sample allocation not given. The study sampled participants on day 63 after the first vaccine or placebo injection. TCRdb's copy holds only in-frame clones and misses some; the assay was immunoSEQ multiplex PCR. Here the sample spans around 320,000 clones, roughly 86% being singletons. The sample in question was peripheral blood, obtained in a trial of Ad26.COV2.S vaccine versus placebo. Receptor source: a person between 18 and 65 years old who received the Ad26.COV2.S COVID-19 vaccine or a placebo.

This chain links TRBV27 with TRBJ1-6, with D uncertain. Trimming took 3 bases from V and 7 from J, leaving 13 bases between them. The CDR3 extends over 15 amino acids. Germline-derived CDR1 and CDR2 are MNHEY and SMNVEV (reference sequence). This CDR3 reads CASSFEGRVNSPLHF. CDR3 nucleotides: TGTGCCAGCAGTTTTGAGGGCCGGGTAAATTCACCCCTCCACTTT.

This clone was observed a single time. The V call is TRBV5-1, the J call TRBJ1-1, with D perhaps matching TRBD1 (6 bases). Germline loops: CDR1 SGHRS, CDR2 YFSETQ. CDR3 size: 13 residues. V dropped 4 bases and J dropped 6 bases, with 13 bases sitting between them. CDR3 bases: TGCGCCAGCAGCCCAACGGGGGGCTCTGAAGCTTTCTTT. Translating it yields CASSPTGGSEAFF.

The J gene is TRBJ2-3, the V gene TRBV11-2; tentative D call: TRBD1 (5 bases). This CDR3 has 15 residues. V lost 1 base, J lost 4 bases, and 12 bases lay in between. Germline CDR1 and CDR2: SGHAT and FQNNGV. The CDR3: CASSLGSRAADTQYF. CDR3 bases: TGTGCCAGCAGCTTAGGGTCCAGGGCGGCAGATACGCAGTATTTT.

This clone was seen more than once but under ten times. The chain recombines TRBV19 with TRBJ2-1; 9 bases map to TRBD2. CDR1 and CDR2 (germline): LNHDA, SQIVND (reference sequence). Trimming at V came to 3 bases and at J to 7 bases, leaving 19 bases not matched to a gene. The CDR3 sequence is 19 residues long. DNA for the CDR3: TGTGCCAGTAGTATCGGACCAGTAGGGAGCGGGGGGCTTCCAAATGAGCAGTTCTTC. This gives the protein CASSIGPVGSGGLPNEQFF.

The CDR3 is CASSYSRGEDYGYTF. CDR3 DNA sequence: TGTGCCAGCAGTTACTCGCGGGGTGAAGACTATGGCTACACCTTC. The chain employs TRBV6-6 and TRBJ1-2; D remains unclear. V was pared by 0 bases and J by 3 bases, with 11 bases between. Per germline, CDR1 MNHNY and CDR2 SVGAGI (reference sequence). CDR3 length equals 15 residues.

The rearrangement links TRBV29-1 to TRBJ2-2; 9 bases fit TRBD2. The CDR3 spans 14 residues. V lost 4 bases, J lost 8 bases, and 8 bases stayed unmatched. Germline assignment: CDR1 SQVTM and CDR2 ANQGSEA. CDR3 in amino acids: CSVARTSVSGELFF. In DNA, the CDR3 is TGCAGCGTTGCAAGGACTAGCGTGTCTGGGGAGCTGTTTTTT.

The rearrangement joins TRBV3-1 (or the pseudogene TRBV3-2) to TRBJ1-5, with D perhaps matching TRBD1 (6 bases). The CDR3 has 15 amino acids. V was trimmed by 1 base and J by 6 bases, leaving 13 bases between them. CDR1 is LGHDT, CDR2 YNNKEL, per germline (reference sequence). CDR3 coding DNA: TGTGCCAGCAGCCAAGGTTGGGGGGCGGGTCAGCCCCAGCATTTT. Translated, it gives CASSQGWGAGQPQHF.

This chain uses TRBV4-1 with TRBJ2-3; 7 nucleotides align to TRBD2. With V trimmed by 2 bases and J by 14 bases, 10 bases remained unmatched. The CDR3 runs 13 residues. The V gene's germline CDR1 is MGHRA and CDR2 YSYEKL. CDR3 sequence (DNA): TGCGCCAGCAGCCAACCTCTCGGGGGGAGAGGGTATTTT. It is translated as CASSQPLGGRGYF.

This clone was found a few times. V usage is TRBV5-4 and J usage is TRBJ1-3, with no clear D. Trimming cost V 3 bases and J 3 bases, with 7 bases left between them. Looked up from germline, CDR1 is SGHNT and CDR2 is YYREEE (reference sequence). The length of the CDR3 is 13 residues. CDR3 sequence: CASSYLDGNTIYF. DNA for the CDR3: TGTGCCAGCAGCTATCTAGATGGAAACACCATATATTTT.